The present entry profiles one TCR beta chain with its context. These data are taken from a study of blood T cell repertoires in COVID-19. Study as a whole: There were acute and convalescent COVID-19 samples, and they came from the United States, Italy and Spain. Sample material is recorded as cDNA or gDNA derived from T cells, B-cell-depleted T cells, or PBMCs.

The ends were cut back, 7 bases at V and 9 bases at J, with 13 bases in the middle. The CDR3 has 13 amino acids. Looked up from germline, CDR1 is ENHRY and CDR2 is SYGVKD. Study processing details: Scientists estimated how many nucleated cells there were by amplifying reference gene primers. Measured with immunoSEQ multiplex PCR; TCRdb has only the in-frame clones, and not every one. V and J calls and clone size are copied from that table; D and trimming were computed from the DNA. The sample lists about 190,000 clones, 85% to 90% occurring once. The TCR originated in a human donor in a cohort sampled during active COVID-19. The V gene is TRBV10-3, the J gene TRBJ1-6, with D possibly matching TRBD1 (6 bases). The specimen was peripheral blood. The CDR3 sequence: CAITGTPGSPLHF. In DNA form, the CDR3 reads TGTGCCATCACCGGGACACCAGGTTCACCCCTCCACTTT.